The clone carrying this T cell receptor beta chain was counted once. Antigen: not known. 60 Vbeta and 13 Jbeta primers were used in PCR. The data were produced by immunoSEQ multiplex PCR, yet TCRdb's version contains in-frame clones alone and is incomplete. The table records approximately 69,000 clones, about 80% of them present only once. This entry belongs to a study of cytomegalovirus exposure and HLA in healthy donors. Study-level points and caveats: Reports described diagnosis of cytomegalovirus status by the classifier as highly specific and sensitive.

This CDR3 is 16 amino acids long. The trim removed 4 bases at V and 1 base at J, leaving 8 bases unmatched. Germline V lookup: CDR1 SGHRS, CDR2 YFSETQ. This sequence originates from a man aged 18 to 30 in good health and CMV-seronegative. The J gene is TRBJ1-1, the V gene TRBV5-1; 9 bases agree with TRBD1. Input material: PBMCs. This chain's CDR3 is CASSGTGTGRNTEAFF. The CDR3 region has the DNA TGCGCCAGCAGCGGAACCGGGACAGGGCGGAACACTGAAGCTTTCTTT.